This entry describes one T cell receptor beta chain. The antigen remains unidentified. The data were taken from a study of T cell repertoires in cytomegalovirus infection. As for the study in general: Public TCR beta signatures indicated both CMV infection and matching HLA type. General study points: Using cumulative public TCR beta family frequency, the authors identified those who carried CMV together with the relevant HLA. Across the ex vivo response, the dominant clonotypes were HLA-C-restricted CMV-specific TCR beta clonotypes.

In TCRdb, the reads were re-called with MiXCR into one record per CDR3 protein. Of fewer than 550,000 distinct CDR3 sequences in the sample, roughly 30% were seen once. Germline CDR1 is MDHEN and CDR2 is SYDVKM. With 10 bases removed from V and 2 bases from J, the gap between germline ends came to 18 bases. This CDR3 is built from 14 residues. The source of this sequence is a human donor in good health (CMV status not recorded). Some clones in this sample may be carry-over from other donors' samples. The chain uses TRBV28 and TRBJ2-7, with D possibly being TRBD2 (6 bases). The sample taken for sequencing was PBMCs. The CDR3, as DNA: TGTGCCATAAACCCAGGGACTGAGACCTACGAGCAGTACTTC. Protein sequence: CAINPGTETYEQYF. Variable domain in full (rest from reference TRBV28 and TRBJ2-7): DVKVTQSSRYLVKRTGEKVFLECVQDMDHENMFWYRQDPGLGLRLIYFSYDVKMKEKGDIPEGYSVSREKKERFSLILESASTNQTSMYLCAINPGTETYEQYFGPGTRLTVT.